This T cell receptor beta chain was sequenced during a study of blood T cell repertoires in COVID-19. Study overall: Acute and convalescent COVID-19 samples came from the United States, Italy and Spain. In each case, the material was cDNA or gDNA derived from T cells, B-cell-depleted T cells, or PBMCs.

In the original workflow: By means of reference gene primer amplification, nucleated cell counts were estimated. Profiled with immunoSEQ multiplex PCR; TCRdb holds only in-frame clones, not every one. The V and J calls and clone size are taken from that table; D and trimming were inferred from the DNA. The sample records 150,000 or so clones, roughly 80% being singletons. Sequencing was performed on peripheral blood. The sequence was collected from a human donor with acute or convalescent COVID-19. The donor label of this sample is uncertain.

CDR3 DNA sequence: TGTGCCAGCAGCTTAGCGGACAGGGGGCCTTACCTCCAGCATTTT. It codes for CASSLADRGPYLQHF. The chain couples TRBV7-8 to TRBJ1-5; 11 bases are a match to TRBD1. The CDR3 is made up of 15 amino acids. CDR1 is SGHVS and CDR2 is FQNEAQ in the germline V gene. V was clipped by 0 bases and J by 12 bases; unmatched bases: 7.